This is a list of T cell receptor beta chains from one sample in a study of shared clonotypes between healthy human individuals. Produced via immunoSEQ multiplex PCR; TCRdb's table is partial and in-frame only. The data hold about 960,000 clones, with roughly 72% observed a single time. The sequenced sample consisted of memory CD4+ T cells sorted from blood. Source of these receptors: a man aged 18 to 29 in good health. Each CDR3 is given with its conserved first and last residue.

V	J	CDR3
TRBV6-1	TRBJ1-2	CASSGDMGYTF
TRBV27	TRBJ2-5	CASSLRSGQGGETQYF
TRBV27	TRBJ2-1	CASSLSGGLARRNEQFF
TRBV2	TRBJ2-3	CASGPGTGQYF
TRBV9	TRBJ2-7	CASSVGGQTYEQYF
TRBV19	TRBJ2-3	CASSIGTTDTQYF
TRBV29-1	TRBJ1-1	CSFTGTGIGEAFF
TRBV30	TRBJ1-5	CAWSGQSVLRPQHF
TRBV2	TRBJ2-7	CASSESPGGSYEQYF
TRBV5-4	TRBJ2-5	CASSRDSLEETQYF
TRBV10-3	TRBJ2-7	CAISAAGSPYEQYF
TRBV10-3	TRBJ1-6	CAISPGGGYNSPLHF
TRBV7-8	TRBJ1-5	CASSLQGEQPQHF
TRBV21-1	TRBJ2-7	CASSKWRVGYEQYF
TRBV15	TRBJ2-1	CATSRELGGSGARSEQFF
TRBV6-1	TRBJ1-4	CASSEARRGGNEKLFF
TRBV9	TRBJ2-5	CASSVGHRLEETQYF
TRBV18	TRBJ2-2	CASSPQRTSMGGTGELFF
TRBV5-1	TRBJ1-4	CASAGTVATNEKLFF
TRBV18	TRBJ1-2	CASSPGAHSNYGYTF
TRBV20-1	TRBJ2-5	CSGENQETQYF
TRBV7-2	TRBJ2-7	CASSLAHGYEQYF
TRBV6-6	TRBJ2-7	CASSYERGAYEQYF
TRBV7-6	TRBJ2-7	CASIPREVYEQYF
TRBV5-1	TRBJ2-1	CASSSNGDTYNEQFF
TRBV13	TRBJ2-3	CASSLRGLAGADTQYF
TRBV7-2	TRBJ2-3	CASSRGAGGDTQYF
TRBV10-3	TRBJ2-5	CAISDQGLAEETQYF
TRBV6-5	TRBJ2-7	CASSQTGGSYEQYF
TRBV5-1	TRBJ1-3	CASSFGSPSGNTIYF
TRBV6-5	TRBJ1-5	CASRLQGGSNQPQHF
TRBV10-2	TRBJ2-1	CASRETGTGEGGEQFF
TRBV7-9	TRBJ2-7	CASSSRGGFSPSYEQYF
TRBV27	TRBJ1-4	CASSLYQGLNEKLFF
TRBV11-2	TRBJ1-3	CASSLGWTGAGNTIYF
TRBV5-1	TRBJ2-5	CASSAAPSGETQYF
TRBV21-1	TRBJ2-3	CASIVDRGPEDTQYF
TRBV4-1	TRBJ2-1	CASRAAGTSYNEQFF
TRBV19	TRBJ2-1	CASNTGLAGNEQFF
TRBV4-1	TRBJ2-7	CASSQDIAARSYEQYF
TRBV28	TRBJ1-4	CASSLSFARGVTNEKLFF
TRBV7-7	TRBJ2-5	CASSPGASRQETQYF
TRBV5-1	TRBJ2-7	CASSLTVGSYEQYF
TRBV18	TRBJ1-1	CASSPAENTEAFF
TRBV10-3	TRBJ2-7	CAISARTSGGGDEQYF
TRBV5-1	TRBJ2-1	CASSLAGDLGQFF